The rows below give T cell receptor beta chains drawn from one sample of a study of Ad26.COV2.S vaccination and SARS-CoV-2 variants. TCRdb's table, derived via immunoSEQ multiplex PCR, lists solely in-frame clones and lacks some. Of 300,000 to 350,000 clones in the sample, about 86% are singletons; the top ten hold less than 2%. The sequencing here drew on peripheral blood, taken in a trial of Ad26.COV2.S vaccine versus placebo. The receptors were gathered from a person between 18 and 59 years old who received the Ad26.COV2.S COVID-19 vaccine or a placebo. Both conserved end residues are part of each CDR3.

v_call: TRBV19
j_call: TRBJ1-3
cdr3_aa: CASTAPGGGARNTIYF

v_call: TRBV25-1
j_call: TRBJ2-1
cdr3_aa: CASSEPGFSYNEQFF

v_call: TRBV9
j_call: TRBJ1-6
cdr3_aa: CASSVATADVTPLHF

v_call: TRBV20-1
j_call: TRBJ2-1
cdr3_aa: CSASLYNEQFF

v_call: TRBV7-2
j_call: TRBJ2-3
cdr3_aa: CASSFTGVSTDTQYF

v_call: TRBV6-2/TRBV6-3
j_call: TRBJ1-1
cdr3_aa: CASSSPGARTEAFF

v_call: TRBV7-8
j_call: TRBJ2-1
cdr3_aa: CASSSGTGGMHEQFF

v_call: TRBV6-2/TRBV6-3
j_call: TRBJ1-1
cdr3_aa: CASSYRTGGVNTEAFF

v_call: TRBV7-9
j_call: TRBJ2-1
cdr3_aa: CASSLISRDNEQFF

v_call: TRBV11-2
j_call: TRBJ1-1
cdr3_aa: CASSLRRNTEAFF

v_call: TRBV15
j_call: TRBJ1-1
cdr3_aa: CATSRATGGAESKAFF

v_call: TRBV15
j_call: TRBJ2-4
cdr3_aa: CATSGPGQATEAKNIQYF

v_call: TRBV19
j_call: TRBJ2-4
cdr3_aa: CASRDSLAKNIQYF